This passage covers 28 T cell receptor beta chains from one sample sequenced in a study of T-cell reconstitution after alpha-beta-depleted transplantation in children. This sample's TCRbeta library carried unique molecular identifier barcodes. TCRdb re-called the PCR reads through MiXCR, storing one row per CDR3 protein. The repertoire holds around 92,000 distinct CDR3 sequences, with approximately 12% as singletons. Sequencing used PBMCs from the stem cell graft donor, obtained from the stem cell graft. The receptors were gathered from a human donor who donated a stem cell graft to a child with inherited bone marrow failure.

This clonotype was seen more than once but under ten times. The gene calls are TRBV7-9 and TRBJ1-6; no reliable D call. Germline V lookup: CDR1 SEHNR, CDR2 FQNEAQ (reference sequence). The CDR3 totals 13 residues. Trimming stripped 5 bases from V and 8 bases from J, with 10 bases between. Written as DNA, the CDR3 is TGTGCCAGCAGCCTAGACGGAGATTCACCCCTCCACTTT. Amino acids: CASSLDGDSPLHF. Full variable domain (rest looked up from reference TRBV7-9 and TRBJ1-6): DTGVSQNPRHKITKRGQNVTFRCDPISEHNRLYWYRQTLGQGPEFLTYFQNEAQLEKSRLLSDRFSAERPKGSFSTLEIQRTEQGDSAMYLCASSLDGDSPLHFGNGTRLTVT.

This clonotype was recorded many times. V is TRBV3-1 and J is TRBJ2-1; D not certain. The CDR3 extends over 14 amino acids. Germline V gene data show CDR1 as LGHDT and CDR2 as YNNKEL (reference sequence). Trimming took 5 bases from V and 1 from J, leaving 9 bases between them. CDR3 sequence reads: CASSGVSSYNEQFF. CDR3 coding DNA: TGTGCCAGCAGCGGGGTAAGTTCCTACAATGAGCAGTTCTTC.

CDR3 region: CAISEGQPTNEKLFF. Here the CDR3 DNA reads TGTGCCATCAGTGAGGGTCAGCCAACTAATGAAAAACTGTTTTTT. The chain couples TRBV10-3 to TRBJ1-4; D gene unclear. The ends were cut back, 2 bases at V and 0 bases at J, with 7 bases in the middle. The CDR3 has 15 residues. Per the germline V gene, CDR1 is ENHRY and CDR2 is SYGVKD.

The rearrangement links TRBV20-1 to TRBJ1-1, with 8 bases identical to TRBD1. The CDR3 is 16 amino acids. With 1 base clipped from V and 1 base from J, the junction kept 8 bases outside the gene matches. In germline, CDR1 is DFQATT, CDR2 SNEGSKA (reference sequence). As DNA, the CDR3 is TGCAGTGCTAGAGGCAGGGGGCTGCGTTGGAACACTGAAGCTTTCTTT. This gives the protein CSARGRGLRWNTEAFF.

This chain links TRBV29-1 with TRBJ2-1, with D uncertain. The germline CDR1 and CDR2 sequences are SQVTM and ANQGSEA. The CDR3 is made up of 14 amino acids. Trimming took 7 bases from V and 4 from J, leaving 17 bases between them. CDR3 bases: TGCAGCGCCGACTCCAGTGCGATGTACAATGAGCAGTTCTTC. Translating it yields CSADSSAMYNEQFF.

In this sample, this clonotype turned up many times. The V gene is TRBV5-4, the J gene TRBJ1-1, with D maybe TRBD1 (5 bases). Trimming removed 4 bases at V and 0 bases at J, with 16 bases between. Looked up from germline, CDR1 is SGHNT and CDR2 is YYREEE (reference sequence). This CDR3 comprises 16 residues. CDR3 in amino acids: CASSRGASTMNTEAFF. The CDR3 bases are TGTGCCAGCAGCCGAGGGGCCAGTACTATGAACACTGAAGCTTTCTTT.

This clonotype has at least ten counts. The chain links TRBV29-1 to TRBJ2-2, with a weak D call TRBD2 (5 bases). This CDR3 region has 15 residues. Trimming shortened V by 4 bases and J by 0 bases, and 12 bases separated the two germline ends. Germline V gene sequence: CDR1 SQVTM, CDR2 ANQGSEA. This CDR3 reads CSVGSGAPNTGELFF. CDR3 sequence (DNA): TGCAGCGTTGGGAGCGGAGCTCCGAACACCGGGGAGCTGTTTTTT.

The rearrangement uses TRBV18 and TRBJ2-7; D is unclear. Germline V lookup: CDR1 KGHSH, CDR2 LQKENI. Trimming pared 2 bases from V and 3 bases from J, leaving 11 bases between. This CDR3 is 14 amino acids long. Here the CDR3 reads CASSPVVPYYEQYF. The DNA for the CDR3 is TGTGCCAGCTCACCAGTAGTACCTTACTACGAGCAGTACTTC.

This clonotype came up a few times. The chain links TRBV20-1 to TRBJ1-2; D might be TRBD1 (5 bases). Trimming removed 5 bases at V and 5 bases at J, with 15 bases between. Germline V gene lookup returns CDR1 DFQATT and CDR2 SNEGSKA (reference sequence). The CDR3 sequence is 13 residues long. The CDR3 here is CSAVGRTLYGYTF. Written as DNA, the CDR3 is TGCAGTGCTGTGGGACGGACGCTATATGGCTACACCTTC.

This clonotype appeared many times. V and J are TRBV18 and TRBJ2-7; possibly TRBD2 for D (6 bases). The V end was cut by 0 bases, the J end by 3 bases, with 9 bases between. The CDR3 length is 14 residues. From germline, CDR1 is KGHSH and CDR2 LQKENI. The CDR3 loop is CASSPPPGDYEQYF. CDR3 in DNA: TGTGCCAGCTCACCACCTCCGGGGGACTACGAGCAGTACTTC.

This clonotype was detected many times. The germline gene is not matched at one end of the junction; a read error may be the cause. The chain couples TRBV5-5 to TRBJ2-7; no firm D call. The germline V gene has CDR1 SGHKS and CDR2 YYEKEE (reference sequence). The CDR3 sequence is 13 residues long. The chain's CDR3 is CASSLAVRGEGTF. Here the CDR3 DNA reads TGTGCCAGCAGCTTGGCCGTTAGAGGAGAAGGCACCTTC.

This clonotype was recorded a few times. V usage is TRBV10-3 and J usage is TRBJ2-2; the D gene could be TRBD1 or TRBD2 (7 bases each). Germline CDR1 ENHRY, CDR2 SYGVKD. CDR3 size: 14 residues. V was shortened by 11 bases and J by 4 bases, with 17 bases between the two germline ends. Here the CDR3 reads CASQGGPGTGELFF. The CDR3 DNA reads as TGTGCCTCGCAGGGGGGGCCCGGCACCGGGGAGCTGTTTTTT.

This clonotype was seen ten or more times. The V call is TRBV7-9, the J call TRBJ2-1, with 14 bases matching TRBD2. Trimming cost V 5 bases and J 7 bases; bases outside gene matches: 10. Germline V lookup: CDR1 SEHNR, CDR2 FQNEAQ (reference sequence). This CDR3 is built from 17 residues. This CDR3 is CASSTRLAGGPRNEQFF. CDR3 coding DNA: TGTGCCAGCAGCACTAGACTAGCGGGAGGGCCAAGGAATGAGCAGTTCTTC.

This clonotype was picked up many times. This sequence joins TRBV5-1 and TRBJ2-5; 7 bases are a match to TRBD1. Unmatched junction bases numbered 3, after V lost 0 bases and J lost 1 base. Germline V gene lookup returns CDR1 SGHRS and CDR2 YFSETQ. The CDR3 runs 15 residues. Here the CDR3 DNA reads TGCGCCAGCAGCTTGGACAGGGGCGGCCAAGAGACCCAGTACTTC. This translates into CASSLDRGGQETQYF.

The gene calls are TRBV6-1 and TRBJ1-1, with D uncertain. The length of the CDR3 is 11 residues. Germline V gene data show CDR1 as MNHNS and CDR2 as SASEGT. Deletions cut 7 bases from V and 0 bases from J, with 3 bases between. CDR3: CASTLNTEAFF. The DNA of the CDR3 is TGTGCCAGCACCTTGAACACTGAAGCTTTCTTT.

This clonotype was counted ten times or more. The CDR3 reads CATSRANRGYNEQFF. The CDR3 DNA follows: TGTGCCACCAGCAGAGCCAACCGGGGGTACAATGAGCAGTTCTTC. V gene TRBV15 combines with J gene TRBJ2-1, with D perhaps matching TRBD2 (6 bases). In germline, CDR1 is LNHNV, CDR2 YYDKDF (reference sequence). V was clipped by 1 base and J by 4 bases, with 11 bases between them. The CDR3 consists of 15 residues.

In this sample, this clonotype turned up many times. V gene TRBV20-1 combines with J gene TRBJ1-1; D is ambiguous. Germline V gives CDR1 DFQATT, CDR2 SNEGSKA (reference sequence). The CDR3 has 11 residues. The CDR3 coding sequence is TGCAGCGCTTCGGGGAACACTGAAGCTTTCTTT. Encoded protein: CSASGNTEAFF.

Many counts were recorded for this clonotype. The chain links TRBV27 to TRBJ2-1; 9 positions agree with TRBD1. The CDR3 is made up of 17 amino acids. Trimming took 3 bases from V and 3 from J; bases not matched to a gene: 9. CDR1 and CDR2 (germline): MNHEY, SMNVEV (reference sequence). CDR3 sequence: CASSLRPRDRDYNEQFF. The CDR3, as DNA: TGTGCCAGCAGTTTGAGGCCTAGGGACAGGGACTACAATGAGCAGTTCTTC.

This clonotype was picked up many times. This sequence joins TRBV28 and TRBJ2-5; a weak D match, TRBD1 (6 bases). The CDR3 runs to 13 residues. Trimming removed 8 bases at V and 5 bases at J, with 15 bases between. Looked up from germline, CDR1 is MDHEN and CDR2 is SYDVKM. As DNA, the CDR3 is TGTGCCAGCGACAAGGGGGTTGTCGAGACCCAGTACTTC. It is translated as CASDKGVVETQYF.

This clonotype showed up many times. The chain joins TRBV20-1 to TRBJ1-6; possibly TRBD1 for D (5 bases). CDR3 length: 14 amino acids. Per germline, CDR1 DFQATT and CDR2 SNEGSKA (reference sequence). Trimming removed 1 base at V and 7 bases at J, with 11 bases between. CDR3 in amino acids: CSARVGAANSPLHF. CDR3 sequence (DNA): TGCAGTGCTAGAGTAGGGGCCGCGAATTCACCCCTCCACTTT.

Many counts were recorded for this clonotype. The V gene is TRBV5-1, the J gene TRBJ1-2; D remains unclear. CDR1 SGHRS and CDR2 YFSETQ come from the germline V gene. Trimming removed 2 bases at V and 2 bases at J, with 13 bases between. The CDR3 loop spans 15 amino acids. CDR3 residues: CASSFQPTANYGYTF. The CDR3 coding sequence is TGCGCCAGCAGCTTCCAACCTACGGCGAACTATGGCTACACCTTC. The full variable domain, in which reference TRBV5-1 and TRBJ1-2 provide the parts outside the CDR3, is KAGVTQTPRYLIKTRGQQVTLSCSPISGHRSVSWYQQTPGQGLQFLFEYFSETQRNKGNFPGRFSGRQFSNSRSEMNVSTLELGDSALYLCASSFQPTANYGYTFGSGTRLTVV.

This clonotype has ten or more counts. The chain combines TRBV7-9 with TRBJ2-2; 10 bases are shared with TRBD2. V trimming: 2 bases; J trimming: 4 bases; junction bases outside the gene matches: 1. CDR1 and CDR2 (germline): SEHNR, FQNEAQ (reference sequence). This CDR3 is 15 amino acids long. The CDR3, as DNA: TGTGCCAGCAGCTTACTAGCGGGAGCCACCGGGGAGCTGTTTTTT. Protein product: CASSLLAGATGELFF. The entire variable domain, with the rest obtained from reference TRBV7-9 and TRBJ2-2, is as follows: DTGVSQNPRHKITKRGQNVTFRCDPISEHNRLYWYRQTLGQGPEFLTYFQNEAQLEKSRLLSDRFSAERPKGSFSTLEIQRTEQGDSAMYLCASSLLAGATGELFFGEGSRLTVL.

This clonotype was recorded many times. The rearrangement uses TRBV5-1 and TRBJ1-1; no clear D gene. CDR3 length equals 14 residues. Trimming took 4 bases from V and 6 from J, leaving 16 bases between them. Germline CDR1 is SGHRS and CDR2 is YFSETQ. DNA for the CDR3: TGCGCCAGCAGCGCATGGACGGGTCGGTCTGAAGCTTTCTTT. Its translation: CASSAWTGRSEAFF.

This clonotype showed up many times. This sequence joins TRBV20-1 and TRBJ2-3, with D perhaps TRBD2 (6 bases). V was trimmed by 5 bases and J by 1 base, leaving 13 bases between them. The CDR3 has 14 residues. Germline V lookup: CDR1 DFQATT, CDR2 SNEGSKA (reference sequence). CDR3 amino acids: CSAPSVSGTDTQYF. As DNA, the CDR3 is TGCAGTGCTCCTAGCGTGTCGGGCACAGATACGCAGTATTTT.

This clonotype has a count of ten or more. The chain uses TRBV5-1 and TRBJ2-3; TRBD1 agrees at 7 bases. CDR1 is SGHRS, CDR2 YFSETQ, per germline. Trimming took 4 bases from V and 0 from J; bases not matched to a gene: 8. The CDR3 sequence is 16 residues long. CDR3 DNA sequence: TGCGCCAGCAGCCGTGGGGACAGAACTAGCACAGATACGCAGTATTTT. As protein: CASSRGDRTSTDTQYF.

This clonotype was seen repeatedly, ten times or more. V is TRBV29-1 and J is TRBJ2-2, with a weak D call TRBD1 (6 bases). The ends were cut back, 5 bases at V and 0 bases at J, with 13 bases in the middle. CDR3 length: 15 residues. Per the germline V gene, CDR1 is SQVTM and CDR2 is ANQGSEA. The CDR3 DNA sequence: TGCAGCGTTAACCTCGGGACAACGAACACCGGGGAGCTGTTTTTT. Residues: CSVNLGTTNTGELFF.

This clonotype has at least ten counts. The chain employs TRBV7-2 and TRBJ2-7; 7 bases are shared with TRBD1. The CDR3 length is 15 residues. Germline V gives CDR1 SGHTA, CDR2 FQGNSA. J lost 5 bases, V lost 6 bases, and 13 bases had no gene match. CDR3 in amino acids: CASSPSGTVGHEQYF. The CDR3 region has the DNA TGTGCCAGCAGTCCCTCCGGGACAGTTGGGCACGAGCAGTACTTC. Together with reference TRBV7-2 and TRBJ2-7, the CDR3 gives the full variable domain: GAGVSQSPSNKVTEKGKDVELRCDPISGHTALYWYRQSLGQGLEFLIYFQGNSAPDKSGLPSDRFSAERTGGSVSTLTIQRTQQEDSAVYLCASSPSGTVGHEQYFGPGTRLTVT.

This clonotype came up many times. The V and J genes are TRBV25-1 and TRBJ2-7; 8 bases match TRBD1. The germline gives CDR1 MGHDK, CDR2 SYGVNS. There are 14 residues in the CDR3. Trimming at V came to 3 bases and at J to 5 bases, leaving 6 bases not matched to a gene. CDR3 sequence reads: CASSDGGTGHEQYF. CDR3 sequence (DNA): TGTGCCAGCAGTGATGGAGGGACAGGCCACGAGCAGTACTTC.